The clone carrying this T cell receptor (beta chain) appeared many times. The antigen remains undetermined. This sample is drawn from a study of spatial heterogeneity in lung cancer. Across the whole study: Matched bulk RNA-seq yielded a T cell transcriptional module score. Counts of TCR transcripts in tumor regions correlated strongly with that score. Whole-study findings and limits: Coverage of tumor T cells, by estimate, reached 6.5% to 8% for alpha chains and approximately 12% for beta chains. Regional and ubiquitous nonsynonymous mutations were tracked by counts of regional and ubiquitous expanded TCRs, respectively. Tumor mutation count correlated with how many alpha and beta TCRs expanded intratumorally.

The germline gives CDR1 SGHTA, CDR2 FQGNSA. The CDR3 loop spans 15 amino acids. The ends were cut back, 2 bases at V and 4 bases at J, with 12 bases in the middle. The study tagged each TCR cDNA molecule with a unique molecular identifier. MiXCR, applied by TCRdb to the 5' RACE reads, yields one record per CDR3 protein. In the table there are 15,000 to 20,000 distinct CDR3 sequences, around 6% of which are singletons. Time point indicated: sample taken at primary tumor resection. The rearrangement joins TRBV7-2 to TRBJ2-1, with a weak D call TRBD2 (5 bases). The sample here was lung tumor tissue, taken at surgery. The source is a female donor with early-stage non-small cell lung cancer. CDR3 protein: CASSLRGMSYNEQFF. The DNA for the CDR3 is TGTGCCAGCAGCTTAAGAGGGATGTCGTACAATGAGCAGTTCTTC.